The clone carrying this TCR beta chain was seen more than once but under ten times. This sample stems from a study of blood T cell repertoires in COVID-19. About the research overall: Whether acute or convalescent, the COVID-19 samples came from the United States, Italy and Spain. PBMCs, B-cell-depleted T cells, or T cells were the source of the cDNA or gDNA that made up the material.

CDR3 length equals 11 residues. CDR1 DFQATT and CDR2 SNEGSKA come from the germline V gene (reference sequence). The V and J ends lost 3 bases and 5 bases respectively, with 8 bases between them. Original data processing: Amplification of reference gene primers was used by the study to estimate nucleated cell counts. The table came from immunoSEQ multiplex PCR; TCRdb's copy has only in-frame clones and leaves some out. Clone size and V and J calls were adopted from that table, with D and trimming inferred from the DNA. The table has under 200,000 clones, approximately 83% seen once; the top ten hold approximately 2.4%.

The specimen was peripheral blood. The chain combines TRBV20-1 with TRBJ2-7; D not resolved. The receptor was isolated from a human donor with acute or convalescent COVID-19. The donor label of this sample is uncertain. The CDR3 nucleotides are TGCAGTGCTAGCGCAGGCAACGAGCAGTACTTC. Protein sequence: CSASAGNEQYF.